At least ten counts were recorded for the clone carrying this T cell receptor beta chain. Libraries were prepared by immunoSEQ multiplex PCR; TCRdb keeps only in-frame clonotypes and omits some of them. The data hold about 74,000 clones, with 84% observed a single time. The data derive from a study of blood T cell repertoires in COVID-19. Per the germline V gene, CDR1 is SNHLY and CDR2 is FYNNEI. With V trimmed by 6 bases and J by 4 bases, 9 bases remained unmatched. This CDR3 comprises 15 residues. This chain uses TRBV2 with TRBJ2-7, with 10 bases lining up with TRBD1. The TCR originated in a middle-aged man with active COVID-19. The sample taken for sequencing was peripheral blood. The CDR3 is CASSETGTGVYEQYF. The CDR3 DNA reads as TGTGCCAGCAGCGAAACCGGGACAGGGGTTTACGAGCAGTACTTC.